Listed here are 4 T cell receptor beta chains from one sample, sequenced in a study of CD8 T cells in Susac syndrome. RNA amounts of about 0.45 to 1 ug underwent reverse transcription with random hexamers. TCRdb reprocessed the immunoSEQ multiplex PCR reads with MiXCR, giving one entry per CDR3 protein. The table has 50,000 or so distinct CDR3 sequences, approximately 94% seen once; the top ten hold about 0.5%. The sequenced material came from CD8+ T cells from PBMCs. The source is a human donor in good health.

The gene calls are TRBV28 and TRBJ1-2; D gene unclear. Germline V gene sequence: CDR1 MDHEN, CDR2 SYDVKM. The CDR3 is made up of 11 amino acids. V shed 11 bases and J shed 6 bases, with 13 bases lying between them. The CDR3 sequence is CACLESHGYTF. CDR3 nucleotides: TGTGCCTGCCTGGAGTCTCATGGCTACACCTTC.

The J gene is TRBJ2-1, the V gene TRBV20-1, with D possibly TRBD1 on 5 matching bases. Germline values: CDR1 DFQATT, CDR2 SNEGSKA (reference sequence). CDR3 length: 14 residues. Deletions cut 5 bases from V and 8 bases from J, with 19 bases between. CDR3 coding DNA: TGCAGTGCTCTCGAGGCAGGGAAAAGGGATGAGCAGTTCTTC. This translates into CSALEAGKRDEQFF.

This chain uses TRBV27 with TRBJ2-3, with 10 bases identical to TRBD2. Germline CDR1 reads MNHEY; CDR2 reads SMNVEV (reference sequence). The ends lost 5 bases at V and 3 bases at J; junction bases unmatched: 8. The CDR3 loop spans 16 amino acids. CDR3 sequence reads: CASSLTAGGGTDTQYF. The CDR3 region has the DNA TGTGCCAGCAGTCTAACAGCGGGAGGGGGGACAGATACGCAGTATTTT.

The chain has TRBV10-3 and TRBJ2-7; no clear D gene. Trimming pared 3 bases from V and 3 bases from J, leaving 3 bases between. Germline V gene data show CDR1 as ENHRY and CDR2 as SYGVKD. CDR3 length: 11 residues. Here the CDR3 DNA reads TGTGCCATCAGTGAAGTCTACGAGCAGTACTTC. It is translated as CAISEVYEQYF.